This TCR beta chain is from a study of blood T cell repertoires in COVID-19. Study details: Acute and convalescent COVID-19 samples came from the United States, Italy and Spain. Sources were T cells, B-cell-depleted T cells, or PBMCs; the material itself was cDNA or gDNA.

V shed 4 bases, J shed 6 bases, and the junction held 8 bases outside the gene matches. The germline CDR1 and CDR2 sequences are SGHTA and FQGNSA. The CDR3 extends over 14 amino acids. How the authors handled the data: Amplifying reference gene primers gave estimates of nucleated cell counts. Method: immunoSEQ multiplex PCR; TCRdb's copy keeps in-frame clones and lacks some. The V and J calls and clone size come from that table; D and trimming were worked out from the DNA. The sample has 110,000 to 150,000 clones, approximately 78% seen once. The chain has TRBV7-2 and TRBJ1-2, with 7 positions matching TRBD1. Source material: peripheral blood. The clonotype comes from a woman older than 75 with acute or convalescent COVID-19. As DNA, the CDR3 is TGTGCCAGCAGCTCCCACCTTGGGACAGATGGCTACACCTTC. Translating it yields CASSSHLGTDGYTF.